What follows are 5 T cell receptor beta chains derived from one specimen sequenced in a study of T cell changes during pregnancy in multiple sclerosis. Produced via immunoSEQ multiplex PCR; TCRdb's table is partial and in-frame only. The sample includes roughly 61,000 clones, roughly 94% seen only once; the top ten take roughly 2.4%. The sample was CD8+ T cells from peripheral blood mononuclear cells, taken after pregnancy. These receptors all come from a female donor with multiple sclerosis, enrolled in a pregnancy study.

J is TRBJ1-5 and V is TRBV27; no definite D call. The CDR3 loop spans 13 amino acids. V was clipped by 5 bases and J by 2 bases, with 7 bases between them. Germline values: CDR1 MNHEY, CDR2 SMNVEV (reference sequence). CDR3 nucleotides: TGTGCCAGCAGTGGACTGGGCAATCAGCCCCAGCATTTT. It codes for CASSGLGNQPQHF.

The chain recombines TRBV11-2 with TRBJ2-7; TRBD2 agrees at 12 bases. The CDR3 is 16 amino acids. Per germline, CDR1 SGHAT and CDR2 FQNNGV. Germline trimming cut 3 bases from V and 5 bases from J; bases unmatched to any gene: 8. In DNA, the CDR3 is TGTGCCAGCAGCTTGTTCTCCGGACTAGCGGGAAACGAGCAGTACTTC. This gives the protein CASSLFSGLAGNEQYF.

The chain joins TRBV27 to TRBJ2-1; 11 bases are a match to TRBD2. Germline V CDR1 and CDR2: MNHEY, SMNVEV (reference sequence). Trimming removed 3 bases from V and 8 bases from J; junction bases left unmatched: 12. CDR3 size: 17 residues. CDR3 sequence: CASSFSLAGGPIDEQFF. Here the CDR3 DNA reads TGTGCCAGCAGTTTCAGTTTAGCGGGAGGGCCTATCGATGAGCAGTTCTTC.

This chain joins TRBV28 and TRBJ2-7; a weak D match, TRBD1 (6 bases). V was trimmed by 3 bases and J by 5 bases, leaving 11 bases between them. The V gene's germline CDR1 is MDHEN and CDR2 SYDVKM. This CDR3 has 13 residues. The chain's CDR3 is CASSFGRGNEQYF. The CDR3 bases are TGTGCCAGCAGTTTTGGCAGGGGAAACGAGCAGTACTTC. The whole variable domain, filled in from reference TRBV28 and TRBJ2-7, reads DVKVTQSSRYLVKRTGEKVFLECVQDMDHENMFWYRQDPGLGLRLIYFSYDVKMKEKGDIPEGYSVSREKKERFSLILESASTNQTSMYLCASSFGRGNEQYFGPGTRLTVT.

V usage is TRBV9 and J usage is TRBJ2-3; a possible D gene is TRBD2 (5 bases). V was cut by 0 bases and J by 2 bases, with 13 bases left in between. Germline V gene sequence: CDR1 SGDLS, CDR2 YYNGEE. This CDR3 is built from 16 residues. CDR3 residues: CASSVAGTRATDTQYF. CDR3 DNA: TGTGCCAGCAGCGTAGCGGGAACCCGTGCCACAGATACGCAGTATTTT. Full variable domain (outside the CDR3, taken from reference TRBV9 and TRBJ2-3): DSGVTQTPKHLITATGQRVTLRCSPRSGDLSVYWYQQSLDQGLQFLIQYYNGEERAKGNILERFSAQQFPDLHSELNLSSLELGDSALYFCASSVAGTRATDTQYFGPGTRLTVL.